The T cell receptor (beta chain) under discussion was sequenced for a study of PD-1 blockade in classical Hodgkin lymphoma. Whole-study results and caveats: What drove the repertoire differences, possibly disease activity or prior therapy, has not been defined. Newly diagnosed patients had baseline TCR diversity that was reportedly lower than that of healthy donors. Some patients began nivolumab under 1 year after ASCT. These patients were excluded from later analyses.

The data were produced by immunoSEQ multiplex PCR, yet TCRdb's version contains in-frame clones alone and is incomplete. The data show about 45,000 clones, around 72% seen once. Every patient relapsed after autologous stem cell transplantation, and brentuximab vedotin exposure varied. Complete response, partial response or progressive disease constituted the best responses recorded. Remarks on this clone: The antigen is undetermined.

The receptor's source is a human donor with classical Hodgkin lymphoma. The specimen was peripheral blood mononuclear cells (PBMCs), collected before the second cycle of nivolumab.

The CDR3 DNA follows: TGTGCCAGCAGCACCTATGGGGCCCAGTACTTC. Protein product: CASSTYGAQYF. The chain uses TRBV13 and TRBJ2-5; D gene unclear. The CDR3 totals 11 residues. V was shortened by 5 bases and J by 9 bases, with 10 bases between the two germline ends. Looked up from germline, CDR1 is PRHDT and CDR2 is FYEKMQ (reference sequence).